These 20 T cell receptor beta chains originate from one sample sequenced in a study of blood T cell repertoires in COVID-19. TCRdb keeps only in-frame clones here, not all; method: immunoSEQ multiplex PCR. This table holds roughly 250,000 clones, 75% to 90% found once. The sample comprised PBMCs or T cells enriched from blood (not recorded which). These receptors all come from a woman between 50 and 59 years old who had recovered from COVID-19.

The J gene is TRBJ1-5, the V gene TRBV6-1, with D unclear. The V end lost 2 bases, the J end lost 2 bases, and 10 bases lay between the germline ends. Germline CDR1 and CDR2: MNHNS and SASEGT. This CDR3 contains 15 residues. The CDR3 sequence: CASSEFWQGNQPQHF. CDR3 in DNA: TGTGCCAGCAGTGAATTTTGGCAGGGCAATCAGCCCCAGCATTTT.

The CDR3, as DNA: TGCGCCAGCAGCCAAAGACAGGGGGCGAAGGAGCAGTACTTC. Translated: CASSQRQGAKEQYF. This chain uses TRBV4-1 with TRBJ2-7, with 10 positions matching TRBD1. The germline V gene has CDR1 MGHRA and CDR2 YSYEKL. Trimming took 2 bases from V and 7 from J; bases not matched to a gene: 5. The CDR3 has 14 amino acids.

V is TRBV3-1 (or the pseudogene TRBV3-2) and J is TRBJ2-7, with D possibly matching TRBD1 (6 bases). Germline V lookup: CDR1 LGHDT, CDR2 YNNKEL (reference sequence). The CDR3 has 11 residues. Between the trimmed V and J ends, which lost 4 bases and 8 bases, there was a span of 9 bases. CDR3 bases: TGTGCCAGCAGCCCTGGACAGAAGCAGTACTTC. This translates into CASSPGQKQYF.

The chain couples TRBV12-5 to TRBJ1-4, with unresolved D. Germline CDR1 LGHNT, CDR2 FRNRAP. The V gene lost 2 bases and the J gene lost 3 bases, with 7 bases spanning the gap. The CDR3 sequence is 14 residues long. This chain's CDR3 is CASGLLQSNEKLFF. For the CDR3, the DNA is TGTGCTAGTGGTTTGTTACAGTCTAATGAAAAACTGTTTTTT.

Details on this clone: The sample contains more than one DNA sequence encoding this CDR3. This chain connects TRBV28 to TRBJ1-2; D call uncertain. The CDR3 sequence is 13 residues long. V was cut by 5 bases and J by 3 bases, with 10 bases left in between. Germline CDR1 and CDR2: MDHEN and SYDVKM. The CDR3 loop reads CASSLGGDYGYTF. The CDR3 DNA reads TGTGCCAGCAGTCTTGGCGGAGACTATGGCTACACCTTC.

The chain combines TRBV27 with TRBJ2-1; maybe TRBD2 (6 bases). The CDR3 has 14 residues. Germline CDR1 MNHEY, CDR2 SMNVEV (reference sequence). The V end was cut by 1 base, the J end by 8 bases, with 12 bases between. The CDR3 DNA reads TGTGCCAGCAGTTTATACGGGAGAAGCGATGAGCAGTTCTTC. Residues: CASSLYGRSDEQFF.

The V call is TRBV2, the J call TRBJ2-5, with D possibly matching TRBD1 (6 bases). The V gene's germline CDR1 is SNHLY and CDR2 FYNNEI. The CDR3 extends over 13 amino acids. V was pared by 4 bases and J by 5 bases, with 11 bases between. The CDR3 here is CASSGQGRETQYF. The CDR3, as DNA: TGTGCCAGCAGTGGGCAGGGGCGGGAGACCCAGTACTTC.

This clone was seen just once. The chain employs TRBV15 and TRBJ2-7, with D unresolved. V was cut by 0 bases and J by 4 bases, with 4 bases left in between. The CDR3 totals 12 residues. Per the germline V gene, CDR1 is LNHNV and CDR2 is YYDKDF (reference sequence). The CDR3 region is CATSRDLYEQYF. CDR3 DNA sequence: TGTGCCACCAGCAGAGACCTGTACGAGCAGTACTTC.

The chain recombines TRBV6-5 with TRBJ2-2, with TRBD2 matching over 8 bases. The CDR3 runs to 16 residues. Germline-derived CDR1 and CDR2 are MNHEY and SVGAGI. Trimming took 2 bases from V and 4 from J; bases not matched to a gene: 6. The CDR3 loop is CASSYRPGGGTGELFF. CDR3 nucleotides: TGTGCCAGCAGTTACCGTCCGGGAGGGGGCACCGGGGAGCTGTTTTTT.

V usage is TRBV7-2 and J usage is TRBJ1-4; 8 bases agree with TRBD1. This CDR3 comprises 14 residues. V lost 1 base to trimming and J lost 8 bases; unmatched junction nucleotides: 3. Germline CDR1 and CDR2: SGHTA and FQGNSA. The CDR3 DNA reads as TGTGCCAGCAGCTTAGGGACAGGGAGGGAAAAACTGTTTTTT. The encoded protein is CASSLGTGREKLFF. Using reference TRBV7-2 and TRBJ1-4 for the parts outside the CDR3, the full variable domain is GAGVSQSPSNKVTEKGKDVELRCDPISGHTALYWYRQSLGQGLEFLIYFQGNSAPDKSGLPSDRFSAERTGGSVSTLTIQRTQQEDSAVYLCASSLGTGREKLFFGSGTQLSVL.

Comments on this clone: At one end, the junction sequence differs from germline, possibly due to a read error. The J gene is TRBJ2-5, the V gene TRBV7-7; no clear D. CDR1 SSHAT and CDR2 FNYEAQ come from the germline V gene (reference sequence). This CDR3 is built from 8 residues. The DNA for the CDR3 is TGCTACCAAGAGACCCAGTACTTC. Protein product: CYQETQYF.

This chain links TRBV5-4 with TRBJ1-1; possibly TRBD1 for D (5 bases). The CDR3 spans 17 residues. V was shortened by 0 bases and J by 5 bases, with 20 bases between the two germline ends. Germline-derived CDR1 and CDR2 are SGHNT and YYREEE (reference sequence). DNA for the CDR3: TGTGCCAGCAGCTTGGCCCAAGGTTGGGGGGGAGGGACTGAAGCTTTCTTT. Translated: CASSLAQGWGGGTEAFF.

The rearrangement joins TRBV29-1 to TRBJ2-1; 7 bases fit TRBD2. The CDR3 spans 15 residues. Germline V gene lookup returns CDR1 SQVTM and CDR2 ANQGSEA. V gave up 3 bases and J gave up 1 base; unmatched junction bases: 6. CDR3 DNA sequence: TGCAGCGTTGAGGGCGTAGCGGGTTCCTACAATGAGCAGTTCTTC. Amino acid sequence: CSVEGVAGSYNEQFF.

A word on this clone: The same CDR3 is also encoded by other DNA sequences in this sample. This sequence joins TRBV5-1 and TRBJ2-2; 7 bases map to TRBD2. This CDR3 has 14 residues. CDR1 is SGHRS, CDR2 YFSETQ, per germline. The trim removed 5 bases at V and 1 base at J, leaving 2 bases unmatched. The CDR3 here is CASSPGGNTGELFF. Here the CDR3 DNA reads TGCGCCAGCAGTCCGGGGGGGAACACCGGGGAGCTGTTTTTT.

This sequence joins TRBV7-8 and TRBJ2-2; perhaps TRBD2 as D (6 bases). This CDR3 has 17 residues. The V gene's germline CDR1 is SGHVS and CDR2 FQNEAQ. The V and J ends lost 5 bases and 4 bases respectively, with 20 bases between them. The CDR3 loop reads CASSISWAEGGTGELFF. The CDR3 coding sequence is TGTGCCAGCAGCATCTCCTGGGCGGAGGGCGGCACCGGGGAGCTGTTTTTT.

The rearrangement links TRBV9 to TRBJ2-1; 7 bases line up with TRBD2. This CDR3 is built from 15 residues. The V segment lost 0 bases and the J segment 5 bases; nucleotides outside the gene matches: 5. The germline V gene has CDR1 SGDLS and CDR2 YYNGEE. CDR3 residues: CASSVDSGSNNEQFF. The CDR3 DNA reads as TGTGCCAGCAGCGTAGATAGCGGGTCTAACAATGAGCAGTTCTTC. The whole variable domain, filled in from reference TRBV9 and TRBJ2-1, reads DSGVTQTPKHLITATGQRVTLRCSPRSGDLSVYWYQQSLDQGLQFLIQYYNGEERAKGNILERFSAQQFPDLHSELNLSSLELGDSALYFCASSVDSGSNNEQFFGPGTRLTVL.

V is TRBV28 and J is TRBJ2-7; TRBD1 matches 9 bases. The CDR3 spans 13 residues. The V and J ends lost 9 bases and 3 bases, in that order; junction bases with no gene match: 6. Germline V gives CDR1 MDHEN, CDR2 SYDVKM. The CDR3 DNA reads TGTGCCAGTATGGGACAGGGCTACTACGAGCAGTACTTC. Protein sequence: CASMGQGYYEQYF.

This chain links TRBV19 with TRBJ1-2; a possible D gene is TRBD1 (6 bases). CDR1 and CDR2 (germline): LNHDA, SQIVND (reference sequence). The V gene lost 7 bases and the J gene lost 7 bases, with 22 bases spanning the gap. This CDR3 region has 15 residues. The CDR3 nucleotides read TGTGCCAGTACCGGGGGGGGCAGACAGGTCTCTGGCTACACCTTC. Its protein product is CASTGGGRQVSGYTF.

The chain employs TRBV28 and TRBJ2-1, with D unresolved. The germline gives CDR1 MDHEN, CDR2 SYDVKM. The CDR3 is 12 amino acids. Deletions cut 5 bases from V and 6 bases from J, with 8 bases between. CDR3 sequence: CASSIPGNEQFF. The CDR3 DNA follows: TGTGCCAGCAGTATTCCCGGCAATGAGCAGTTCTTC. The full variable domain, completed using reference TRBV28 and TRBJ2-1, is DVKVTQSSRYLVKRTGEKVFLECVQDMDHENMFWYRQDPGLGLRLIYFSYDVKMKEKGDIPEGYSVSREKKERFSLILESASTNQTSMYLCASSIPGNEQFFGPGTRLTVL.

The CDR3 DNA is TGTGCCAGCAGCTTGGGCGGGGTGAAAGGTGAGCAGTTCTTC. This encodes CASSLGGVKGEQFF. This chain joins TRBV5-4 and TRBJ2-1; a weak D match, TRBD2 (6 bases). The CDR3 is 14 amino acids. The germline V gene encodes CDR1 SGHNT and CDR2 YYREEE (reference sequence). Trimming left V 0 bases short and J 9 bases short, with 13 bases between.